The clone carrying this TCR beta chain appeared a single time. This specimen comes from a study of T cell clones after liver transplantation. The protocol was immunoSEQ multiplex PCR, while the TCRdb copy is restricted to in-frame clones and leaves out a portion. The table shows over 25,000 clones, with around 94% occurring only once. From germline, CDR1 is MNHEY and CDR2 SMNVEV (reference sequence). This CDR3 is 11 amino acids long. V lost 6 bases and J 7 bases, leaving 10 bases between the germline ends. The starting material was CD8+ T cells from blood, obtained 12 months after liver transplant. This TCR came from a human patient who received a liver transplant. Some of the T cells may derive from the graft donor. The chain is built from TRBV27 and TRBJ2-7; D call uncertain. Here the CDR3 reads CASSDGLEQYF. CDR3 sequence (DNA): TGTGCCAGCAGCGATGGTCTTGAGCAGTACTTC.